This T cell receptor beta chain stems from a study of T cell repertoires in cytomegalovirus infection. Whole-study findings and limits: Cumulated frequencies of public TCR beta families served to identify carriers of CMV plus the relevant HLA.

V gave up 6 bases and J gave up 4 bases; unmatched junction bases: 14. The CDR3 covers 17 residues. The germline gives CDR1 MNHEY, CDR2 SMNVEV (reference sequence). TCRdb reprocessed the reads via MiXCR and lists one record per CDR3 protein. Of about 920,000 distinct CDR3 sequences in the sample, approximately 31% were seen once. As regards this clonotype: Its antigen is still unknown.

The J gene is TRBJ2-3, the V gene TRBV27, with 9 bases aligning to TRBD2. The source was cultured CD8+ T cells from PBMCs, collected from culture after CMV antigen stimulation. The sequence derives from a human donor in good health (CMV status not recorded). Some clones in this sample may be carry-over from other donors' samples. CDR3 amino acids: CASSTFARGGVADTQYF. The CDR3 bases are TGTGCCAGCAGCACCTTTGCACGCGGGGGGGTAGCAGATACGCAGTATTTT.